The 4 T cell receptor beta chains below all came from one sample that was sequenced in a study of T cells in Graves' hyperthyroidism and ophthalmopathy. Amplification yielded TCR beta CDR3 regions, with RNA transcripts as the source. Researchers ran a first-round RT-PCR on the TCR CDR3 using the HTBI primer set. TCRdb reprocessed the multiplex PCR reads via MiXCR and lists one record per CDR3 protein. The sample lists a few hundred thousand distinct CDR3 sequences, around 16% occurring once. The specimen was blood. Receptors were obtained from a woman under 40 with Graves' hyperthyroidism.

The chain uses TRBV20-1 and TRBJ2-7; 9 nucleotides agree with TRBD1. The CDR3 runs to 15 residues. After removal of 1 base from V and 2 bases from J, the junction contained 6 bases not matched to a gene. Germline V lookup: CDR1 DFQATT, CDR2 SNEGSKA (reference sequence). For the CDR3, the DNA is TGCAGTGCTAGAGGGCGGACAGGGGCCACCTACGAGCAGTACTTC. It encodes CSARGRTGATYEQYF.

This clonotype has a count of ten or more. The DNA of the CDR3 is TGTGCCAGCAGCCCAGACCTCGGCAGAAGGTCCGGAAACACCATATATTTT. Residues: CASSPDLGRRSGNTIYF. This chain links TRBV9 with TRBJ1-3; D is undetermined. Trimming shortened V by 4 bases and J by 4 bases, and 21 bases separated the two germline ends. The CDR3 sequence is 17 residues long. The germline gives CDR1 SGDLS, CDR2 YYNGEE.

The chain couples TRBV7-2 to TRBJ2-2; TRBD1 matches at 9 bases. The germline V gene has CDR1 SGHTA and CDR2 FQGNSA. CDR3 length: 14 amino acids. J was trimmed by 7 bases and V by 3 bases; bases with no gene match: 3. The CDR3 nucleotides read TGTGCCAGCAGCTTGGACAGGGGAAACGGGGAGCTGTTTTTT. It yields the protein CASSLDRGNGELFF.

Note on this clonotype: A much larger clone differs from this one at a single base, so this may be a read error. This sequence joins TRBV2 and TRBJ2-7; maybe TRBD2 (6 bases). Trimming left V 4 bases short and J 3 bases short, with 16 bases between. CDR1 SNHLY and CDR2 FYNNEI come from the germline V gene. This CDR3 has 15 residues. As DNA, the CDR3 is TGTGCCAGCAGTGCCACACCCGGGAGCTTCTACGAGCAGTACTTC. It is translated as CASSATPGSFYEQYF.